This is a list of T cell receptor beta chains from one sample in a study of patients and donors after allogeneic stem cell transplantation. TCRdb analysed the RT-PCR reads with MiXCR anew, one entry per CDR3 protein. The table records around 7,000 distinct CDR3 sequences, approximately 11% of them present only once. Sequencing was performed on blood, either unsorted or a sorted T cell fraction (not recorded which). The receptors originated from a human donor who was either an allogeneic HSCT recipient or a stem cell or donor lymphocyte infusion donor (not recorded which). It is not recorded whose cells these are; they may come from a transplant donor. The CDR3 runs from the conserved cysteine through the conserved F or W. A D gene is named only where the DNA matches it firmly. Clone sizes are given selectively: once, few, many, or a class where the clone is expanded.

size: many
D: NA
J: TRBJ2-5
V: TRBV19
CDR3: CASSEIGSLEETQYF
DNA: TGTGCCAGTAGTGAAATCGGGAGCCTAGAAGAGACCCAGTACTTC

size: NA
D: NA
J: TRBJ2-2
V: TRBV6-2/TRBV6-3
CDR3: CASNNPPYAPTTGELFF
DNA: TGTGCCAGCAATAATCCACCCTATGCACCCACCACCGGGGAGCTGTTTTTT

size: NA
D: NA
J: TRBJ2-3
V: TRBV4-2
CDR3: CASSPRGGQVVDTQYF
DNA: TGTGCCAGCAGCCCTAGAGGGGGGCAGGTCGTAGATACGCAGTATTTT

size: NA
D: NA
J: TRBJ1-4
V: TRBV9
CDR3: CASSVGGEQGREKLFF
DNA: TGTGCCAGCAGCGTAGGGGGAGAACAGGGACGAGAAAAACTGTTTTTT

size: many
D: NA
J: TRBJ2-3
V: TRBV7-9
CDR3: CASRAQVVSSTDTQYF
DNA: TGTGCCAGCAGGGCGCAGGTAGTATCTAGCACAGATACGCAGTATTTT

size: many
D: NA
J: TRBJ1-6
V: TRBV21-1
CDR3: CASSKTRQGPCNSPLHF
DNA: TGTGCCAGCAGCAAAACCAGACAGGGGCCGTGCAATTCACCCCTCCACTTT

size: NA
D: TRBD2
J: TRBJ2-3
V: TRBV18
CDR3: CASSTTSGRATDTQYF
DNA: TGTGCCAGCTCTACGACTAGCGGGAGGGCCACAGATACGCAGTATTTT

size: many
D: NA
J: TRBJ1-5
V: TRBV27
CDR3: CASSLSRTTQPQHF
DNA: TGTGCCAGCAGTTTATCCCGGACAACCCAGCCCCAGCATTTT

size: NA
D: NA
J: TRBJ2-5
V: TRBV12-3/TRBV12-4
CDR3: CASSLGPDIQETQYF
DNA: TGTGCCAGCAGTCTTGGCCCGGATATCCAAGAGACCCAGTACTTC

size: NA
D: NA
J: TRBJ2-1
V: TRBV7-2
CDR3: CASSRKFKGLLYNEQFF
DNA: TGTGCCAGCAGCCGCAAATTCAAGGGCCTCCTCTACAATGAGCAGTTCTTC

size: many
D: NA
J: TRBJ1-2
V: TRBV14
CDR3: CASSQVITTIANYGYTF
DNA: TGTGCCAGCAGCCAAGTGATAACTACTATAGCTAACTATGGCTACACCTTC

size: NA
D: NA
J: TRBJ1-2
V: TRBV7-3
CDR3: CASSLGSAGGYTF
DNA: TGTGCCAGCAGCTTAGGTTCGGCAGGCGGCTACACCTTC

size: medium-sized
D: TRBD1
J: TRBJ1-5
V: TRBV30
CDR3: CAWSDRGRGNQPQHF
DNA: TGTGCCTGGAGTGACAGGGGGCGAGGCAATCAGCCCCAGCATTTT

size: NA
D: NA
J: TRBJ2-5
V: TRBV6-5
CDR3: CASSFGGGLETQYF
DNA: TGTGCCAGCAGTTTTGGGGGGGGCCTGGAGACCCAGTACTTC

size: NA
D: TRBD2
J: TRBJ2-4
V: TRBV3-1
CDR3: CASSPGLAGGNIQYF
DNA: TGTGCCAGCAGCCCGGGACTAGCGGGGGGTAACATTCAGTACTTC

size: few
D: NA
J: TRBJ2-5
V: TRBV7-6
CDR3: CASSHPNILETQYF
DNA: TGTGCCAGCAGCCACCCAAACATTTTAGAGACCCAGTACTTC

size: few
D: TRBD2
J: TRBJ2-5
V: TRBV4-2
CDR3: CASSSGGGEETQYF
DNA: TGTGCCAGCAGCAGCGGGGGAGGAGAAGAGACCCAGTACTTC

size: few
D: NA
J: TRBJ1-1
V: TRBV6-6
CDR3: CASSYRNGGRTEAFF
DNA: TGTGCCAGCAGTTACCGCAATGGTGGGCGCACTGAAGCTTTCTTT

size: NA
D: NA
J: TRBJ1-5
V: TRBV15
CDR3: CATSRDIQPQHF
DNA: TGTGCCACCAGCAGAGATATCCAGCCCCAGCATTTT

size: few
D: NA
J: TRBJ1-4
V: TRBV4-2
CDR3: CASSQEVRGNEKLFF
DNA: TGTGCCAGCAGCCAAGAGGTCCGGGGTAATGAAAAACTGTTTTTT

size: few
D: NA
J: TRBJ2-3
V: TRBV2
CDR3: CASSEGPFPTDTQYF
DNA: TGTGCCAGCAGTGAAGGACCTTTTCCCACAGATACGCAGTATTTT

size: few
D: TRBD1
J: TRBJ2-7
V: TRBV20-1
CDR3: CSAEWTGGYEQYF
DNA: TGCAGTGCCGAATGGACAGGGGGGTACGAGCAGTACTTC

size: few
D: TRBD1
J: TRBJ2-4
V: TRBV10-3
CDR3: CAISESTGGDKNIQYF
DNA: TGTGCCATCAGTGAGTCGACAGGGGGCGACAAAAACATTCAGTACTTC

size: medium-sized
D: NA
J: TRBJ1-5
V: TRBV29-1
CDR3: CSVPGSNQPQHF
DNA: TGCAGCGTTCCTGGATCTAATCAGCCCCAGCATTTT

size: many
D: NA
J: TRBJ1-1
V: TRBV30
CDR3: CAWSVIGSLNTEAFF
DNA: TGTGCCTGGAGTGTAATAGGATCTTTGAACACTGAAGCTTTCTTT

size: NA
D: TRBD1
J: TRBJ2-3
V: TRBV19
CDR3: CASSTRDRGTDTQYF
DNA: TGTGCCAGTAGTACTAGGGACAGGGGAACAGATACGCAGTATTTT

size: many
D: NA
J: TRBJ2-1
V: TRBV29-1
CDR3: CSATFGSYEQFF
DNA: TGCAGCGCAACCTTTGGGAGTTACGAGCAGTTCTTC

size: NA
D: TRBD2
J: TRBJ2-3
V: TRBV7-9
CDR3: CASSPVSGAGTDTQYF
DNA: TGTGCCAGCAGCCCAGTGAGTGGAGCGGGGACAGATACGCAGTATTTT

size: few
D: NA
J: TRBJ2-1
V: TRBV4-3
CDR3: CASSQELRAKQFF
DNA: TGCGCCAGCAGCCAAGAACTTCGGGCAAAGCAGTTCTTC

size: many
D: NA
J: TRBJ1-2
V: TRBV5-1
CDR3: CASSQGVDYGYTF
DNA: TGCGCCAGCAGCCAAGGGGTTGACTATGGCTACACCTTC

size: many
D: NA
J: TRBJ2-2
V: TRBV6-2/TRBV6-3
CDR3: CASSPAIGGRPYTGELFF
DNA: TGTGCCAGCAGTCCCGCCATCGGGGGGCGCCCGTACACCGGGGAGCTGTTTTTT

size: few
D: TRBD2
J: TRBJ2-1
V: TRBV6-1
CDR3: CASKVSGYNEQFF
DNA: TGTGCCAGCAAGGTTAGCGGGTACAATGAGCAGTTCTTC

size: NA
D: NA
J: TRBJ2-1
V: TRBV12-3/TRBV12-4
CDR3: CASSLLTNEQFF
DNA: TGTGCCAGCAGCCTTCTCACCAATGAGCAGTTCTTC

size: few
D: TRBD1
J: TRBJ2-2
V: TRBV7-6
CDR3: CASSLATGGLPGELFF
DNA: TGTGCCAGCAGCTTAGCGACAGGGGGCCTTCCCGGGGAGCTGTTTTTT

size: medium-sized
D: NA
J: TRBJ2-5
V: TRBV10-3
CDR3: CAISEYEETQYF
DNA: TGTGCCATCAGTGAGTATGAAGAGACCCAGTACTTC

size: NA
D: NA
J: TRBJ2-3
V: TRBV6-2/TRBV6-3
CDR3: CASSYFAGTSTDTQYF
DNA: TGTGCCAGCAGTTACTTTGCAGGGACGAGCACAGATACGCAGTATTTT

size: many
D: NA
J: TRBJ1-6
V: TRBV6-1
CDR3: CASSDPGSSYNSPLHF
DNA: TGTGCCAGCAGTGATCCAGGGAGCTCCTATAATTCACCCCTCCACTTT

size: few
D: TRBD2
J: TRBJ2-1
V: TRBV7-2
CDR3: CASSKPSGRALVISSNEQFF
DNA: TGTGCCAGCAGCAAACCTAGCGGGAGGGCCCTGGTAATTTCAAGCAATGAGCAGTTCTTC

size: NA
D: NA
J: TRBJ2-1
V: TRBV7-9
CDR3: CASSLGQLDNEQFF
DNA: TGTGCCAGCAGCTTAGGACAGTTAGACAATGAGCAGTTCTTC

size: medium-sized
D: NA
J: TRBJ1-2
V: TRBV5-6
CDR3: CASSLAGEGYGYTF
DNA: TGTGCCAGCAGCTTAGCCGGGGAAGGTTATGGCTACACCTTC

size: few
D: NA
J: TRBJ2-7
V: TRBV11-3
CDR3: CASSLEGGLTYEQYF
DNA: TGTGCCAGCAGCTTAGAAGGGGGGCTTACCTACGAGCAGTACTTC

size: many
D: TRBD2
J: TRBJ2-1
V: TRBV20-1
CDR3: CSAGGSGSVAYNEQFF
DNA: TGCAGTGCTGGGGGGAGCGGGAGTGTCGCCTACAATGAGCAGTTCTTC

size: medium-sized
D: NA
J: TRBJ2-7
V: TRBV24-1
CDR3: CATRGQGGYEQYF
DNA: TGTGCCACCAGAGGTCAGGGTGGTTACGAGCAGTACTTC

size: few
D: TRBD2
J: TRBJ2-7
V: TRBV20-1
CDR3: CSWTGQGTSGSSYEQYF
DNA: TGCAGTTGGACAGGACAGGGCACTAGCGGGAGTTCCTACGAGCAGTACTTC

size: medium-sized
D: NA
J: TRBJ1-1
V: TRBV11-2
CDR3: CASSLALGQVNTEAFF
DNA: TGTGCCAGCAGCTTAGCCTTGGGACAAGTGAACACTGAAGCTTTCTTT

size: few
D: TRBD1
J: TRBJ2-1
V: TRBV7-9
CDR3: CASRSDRADNEQFF
DNA: TGTGCCAGCAGATCGGACAGGGCCGACAATGAGCAGTTCTTC

size: many
D: TRBD1
J: TRBJ2-7
V: TRBV4-1
CDR3: CASSQDTQGLTYEQYF
DNA: TGCGCCAGCAGCCAAGATACACAGGGGCTAACCTACGAGCAGTACTTC

size: NA
D: NA
J: TRBJ1-1
V: TRBV5-1
CDR3: CASSLAQEENTEAFF
DNA: TGCGCCAGCAGCTTGGCCCAGGAGGAGAACACTGAAGCTTTCTTT

size: few
D: NA
J: TRBJ1-2
V: TRBV7-9
CDR3: CASSLPNGGPYGYTF
DNA: TGTGCCAGCAGCTTACCCAACGGGGGGCCCTATGGCTACACCTTC

size: many
D: TRBD1
J: TRBJ2-5
V: TRBV5-5
CDR3: CASSPGTVGYQETQYF
DNA: TGTGCCAGCAGCCCAGGGACAGTTGGATACCAAGAGACCCAGTACTTC

size: many
D: NA
J: TRBJ2-1
V: TRBV5-1
CDR3: CASSLLGSYNEQFF
DNA: TGCGCCAGCAGCTTGCTAGGGTCCTACAATGAGCAGTTCTTC

size: few
D: TRBD1
J: TRBJ1-2
V: TRBV4-2
CDR3: CASSQDRGFNYGYTF
DNA: TGTGCCAGCAGCCAAGACAGGGGGTTTAACTATGGCTACACCTTC

size: few
D: NA
J: TRBJ2-1
V: TRBV24-1
CDR3: CATSDLFDDEQFF
DNA: TGTGCCACCAGTGATTTGTTCGACGATGAGCAGTTCTTC

size: NA
D: TRBD1
J: TRBJ2-3
V: TRBV6-1
CDR3: CASTVQGGTDTQYF
DNA: TGTGCCAGCACCGTGCAGGGGGGCACAGATACGCAGTATTTT

size: NA
D: TRBD2
J: TRBJ2-1
V: TRBV18
CDR3: CASSPGTSGSSGYSYNEQFF
DNA: TGTGCCAGCTCACCAGGAACTAGCGGGAGTTCAGGGTACTCCTACAATGAGCAGTTCTTC

size: many
D: NA
J: TRBJ1-1
V: TRBV11-2
CDR3: CASSADGGLYTEAFF
DNA: TGTGCCAGCAGCGCAGACGGGGGTCTGTACACTGAAGCTTTCTTT